This T cell receptor beta chain stems from a study of human T cells and chemical hapten exposure. This CDR3 spans 15 amino acids. V was clipped by 4 bases and J by 2 bases, with 16 bases between them. The germline gives CDR1 SGHRS, CDR2 YFSETQ. The sample's time point: patch test 1, 2 weeks after DPC sensitization. Treatment specified: therapeutic diphenylcyclopropenone sensitization with weekly scalp DPC. Per the original methods: Sequenced samples showed a median of 95,638 TCRs each, with counts running from about 20,000 to 690,000. TCRdb re-called the RACE reads through MiXCR, storing one row per CDR3 protein. TCRdb, rather than the study authors, made the V and J calls. The table has over 65,000 distinct CDR3 sequences, approximately 12% seen once.

The specimen was whole blood, collected in connection with sensitization to the hapten diphenylcyclopropenone (DPC). The source is a woman between 50 and 59 years old with alopecia areata. Some clones in this sample may be carry-over from other donors' samples. The rearrangement joins TRBV5-1 to TRBJ2-7; D assignment may be TRBD1 or TRBD2 (5 bases each). The CDR3 loop reads CASSPRDGATYEQYF. The CDR3 bases are TGCGCCAGCAGCCCCCGGGATGGGGCCACCTACGAGCAGTACTTC.